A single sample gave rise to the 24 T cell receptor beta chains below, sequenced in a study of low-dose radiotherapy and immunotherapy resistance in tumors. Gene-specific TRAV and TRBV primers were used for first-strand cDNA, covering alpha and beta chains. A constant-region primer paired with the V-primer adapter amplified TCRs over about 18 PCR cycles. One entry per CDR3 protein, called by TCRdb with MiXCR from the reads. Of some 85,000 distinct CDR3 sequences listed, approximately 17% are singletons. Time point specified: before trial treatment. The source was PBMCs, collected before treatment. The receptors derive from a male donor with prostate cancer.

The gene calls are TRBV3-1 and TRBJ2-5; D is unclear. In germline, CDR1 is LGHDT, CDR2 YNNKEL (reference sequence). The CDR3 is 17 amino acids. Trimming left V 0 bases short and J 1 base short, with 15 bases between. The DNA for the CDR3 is TGTGCCAGCAGCCAAGATCGATACTCACAACTCCAAGAGACCCAGTACTTC. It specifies CASSQDRYSQLQETQYF.

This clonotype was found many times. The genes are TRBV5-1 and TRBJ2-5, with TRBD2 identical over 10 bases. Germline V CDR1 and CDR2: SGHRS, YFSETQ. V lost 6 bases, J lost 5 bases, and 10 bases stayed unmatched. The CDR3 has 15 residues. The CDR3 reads CASKGGLAGAETQYF. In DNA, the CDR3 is TGCGCCAGCAAGGGCGGTCTAGCGGGAGCCGAGACCCAGTACTTC.

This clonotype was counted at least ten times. The CDR3 region is CASRNRVDEQFF. CDR3 sequence (DNA): TGTGCCAGCAGGAACAGGGTAGATGAGCAGTTCTTC. The rearrangement joins TRBV27 to TRBJ2-1, with D perhaps TRBD1 (6 bases). Germline loops: CDR1 MNHEY, CDR2 SMNVEV (reference sequence). This CDR3 spans 12 amino acids. Trimming left V 6 bases short and J 8 bases short, with 11 bases between.

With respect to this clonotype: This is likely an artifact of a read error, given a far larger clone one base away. In nucleotides, the CDR3 is TGTGCCAGCAGGGTAGCGGGGGCAAGCTCCTACAATGAGCAGTACTTC. Residues: CASRVAGASSYNEQYF. This chain joins TRBV28 and TRBJ2-7, with 9 nucleotides matching TRBD2. The CDR3 has 16 residues. Per germline, CDR1 MDHEN and CDR2 SYDVKM. Trimming took 6 bases from V and 7 from J; bases not matched to a gene: 16. Combining the CDR3 with reference TRBV28 and TRBJ2-7 gives the whole variable domain DVKVTQSSRYLVKRTGEKVFLECVQDMDHENMFWYRQDPGLGLRLIYFSYDVKMKEKGDIPEGYSVSREKKERFSLILESASTNQTSMYLCASRVAGASSYNEQYFGPGTRLTVT.

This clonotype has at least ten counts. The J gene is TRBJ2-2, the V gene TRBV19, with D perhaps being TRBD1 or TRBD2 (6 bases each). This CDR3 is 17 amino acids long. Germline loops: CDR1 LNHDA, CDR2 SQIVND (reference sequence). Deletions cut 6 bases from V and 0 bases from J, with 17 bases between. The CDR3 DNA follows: TGTGCCAGTAGCCATGGATTCGGGGGCACGAACACCGGGGAGCTGTTTTTT. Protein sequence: CASSHGFGGTNTGELFF. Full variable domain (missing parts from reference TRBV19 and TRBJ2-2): DGGITQSPKYLFRKEGQNVTLSCEQNLNHDAMYWYRQDPGQGLRLIYYSQIVNDFQKGDIAEGYSVSREKKESFPLTVTSAQKNPTAFYLCASSHGFGGTNTGELFFGEGSRLTVL.

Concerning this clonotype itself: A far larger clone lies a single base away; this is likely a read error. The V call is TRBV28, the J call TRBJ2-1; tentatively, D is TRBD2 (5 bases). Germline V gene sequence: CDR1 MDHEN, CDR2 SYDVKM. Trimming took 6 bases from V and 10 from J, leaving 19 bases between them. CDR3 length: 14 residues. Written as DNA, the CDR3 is TGTGCCAGCAGAAAATCGAGCGGACCCTACGAGCAGTTCTTC. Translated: CASRKSSGPYEQFF.

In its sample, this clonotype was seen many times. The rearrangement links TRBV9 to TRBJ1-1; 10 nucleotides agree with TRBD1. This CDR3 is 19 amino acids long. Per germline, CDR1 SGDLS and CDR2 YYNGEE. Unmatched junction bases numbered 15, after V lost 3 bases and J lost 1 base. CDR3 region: CASSGGLGTGVRANTEAFF. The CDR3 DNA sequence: TGTGCCAGCAGCGGTGGCCTGGGGACAGGGGTAAGGGCGAACACTGAAGCTTTCTTT.

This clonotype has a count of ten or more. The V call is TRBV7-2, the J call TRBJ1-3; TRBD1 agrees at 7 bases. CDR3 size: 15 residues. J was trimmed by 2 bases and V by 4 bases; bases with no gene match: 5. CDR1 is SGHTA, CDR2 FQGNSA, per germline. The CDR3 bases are TGTGCCAGCAGCTCCAACCAGGGGGCTGGAAACACCATATATTTT. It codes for CASSSNQGAGNTIYF.

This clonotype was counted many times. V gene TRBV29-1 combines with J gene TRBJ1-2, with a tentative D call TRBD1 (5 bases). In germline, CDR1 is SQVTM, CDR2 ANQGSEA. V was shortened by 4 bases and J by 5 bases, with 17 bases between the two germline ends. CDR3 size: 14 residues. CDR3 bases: TGCAGCGTTGTATTTCGGGACGGACTTTATGGCTACACCTTC. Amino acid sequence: CSVVFRDGLYGYTF.

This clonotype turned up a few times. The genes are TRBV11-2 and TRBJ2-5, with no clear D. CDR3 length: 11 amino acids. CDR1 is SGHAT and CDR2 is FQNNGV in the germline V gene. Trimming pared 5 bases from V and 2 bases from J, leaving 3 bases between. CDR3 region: CASSNQETQYF. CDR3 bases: TGTGCCAGCAGCAATCAAGAGACCCAGTACTTC.

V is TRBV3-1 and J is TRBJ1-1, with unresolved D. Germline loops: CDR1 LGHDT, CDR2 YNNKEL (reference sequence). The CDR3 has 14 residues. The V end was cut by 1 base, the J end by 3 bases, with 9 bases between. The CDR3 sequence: CASSQVQADTEAFF. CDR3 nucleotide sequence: TGTGCCAGCAGCCAAGTGCAGGCGGACACTGAAGCTTTCTTT.

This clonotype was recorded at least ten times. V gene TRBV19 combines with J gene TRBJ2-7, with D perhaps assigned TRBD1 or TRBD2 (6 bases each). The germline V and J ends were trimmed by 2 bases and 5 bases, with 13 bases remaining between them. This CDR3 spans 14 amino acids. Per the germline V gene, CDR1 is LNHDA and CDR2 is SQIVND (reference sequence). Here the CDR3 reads CASSIWGAVDEQYF. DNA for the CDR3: TGTGCCAGTAGTATATGGGGGGCGGTCGACGAGCAGTACTTC. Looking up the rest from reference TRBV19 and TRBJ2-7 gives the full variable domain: DGGITQSPKYLFRKEGQNVTLSCEQNLNHDAMYWYRQDPGQGLRLIYYSQIVNDFQKGDIAEGYSVSREKKESFPLTVTSAQKNPTAFYLCASSIWGAVDEQYFGPGTRLTVT.

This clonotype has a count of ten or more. The CDR3 protein is CASSLARGVTDTQYF. CDR3 nucleotide sequence: TGTGCCAGCAGCTTAGCGCGCGGGGTGACAGATACGCAGTATTTT. The chain joins TRBV7-6 to TRBJ2-3, with D possibly being TRBD2 (6 bases). Germline V gene data show CDR1 as SGHVS and CDR2 as FNYEAQ. V dropped 0 bases and J dropped 3 bases, with 10 bases sitting between them. The CDR3 has 15 residues.

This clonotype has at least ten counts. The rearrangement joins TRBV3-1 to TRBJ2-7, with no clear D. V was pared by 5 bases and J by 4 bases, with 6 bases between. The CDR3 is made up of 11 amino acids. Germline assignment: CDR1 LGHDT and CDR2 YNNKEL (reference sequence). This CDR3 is CASSNVYEQYF. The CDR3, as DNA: TGTGCCAGCAGCAACGTGTACGAGCAGTACTTC.

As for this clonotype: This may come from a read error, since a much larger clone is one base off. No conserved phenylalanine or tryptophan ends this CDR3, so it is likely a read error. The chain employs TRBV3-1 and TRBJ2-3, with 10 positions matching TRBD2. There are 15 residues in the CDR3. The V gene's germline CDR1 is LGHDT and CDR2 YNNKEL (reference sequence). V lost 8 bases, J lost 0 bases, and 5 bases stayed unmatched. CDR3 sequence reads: CASGSGGESTDTQYS. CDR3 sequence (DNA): TGTGCCAGCGGCAGCGGGGGGGAAAGCACAGATACGCAGTATTCT.

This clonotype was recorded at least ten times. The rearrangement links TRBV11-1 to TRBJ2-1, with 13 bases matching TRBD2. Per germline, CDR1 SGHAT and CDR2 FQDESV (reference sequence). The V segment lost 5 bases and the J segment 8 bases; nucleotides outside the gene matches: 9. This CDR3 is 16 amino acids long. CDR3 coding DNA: TGTGCCAGCAGCCGGGGACTAGCGGGACTAAGCGATGAGCAGTTCTTC. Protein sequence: CASSRGLAGLSDEQFF. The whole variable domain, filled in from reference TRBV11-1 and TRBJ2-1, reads EAEVAQSPRYKITEKSQAVAFWCDPISGHATLYWYRQILGQGPELLVQFQDESVVDDSQLPKDRFSAERLKGVDSTLKIQPAELGDSAMYLCASSRGLAGLSDEQFFGPGTRLTVL.

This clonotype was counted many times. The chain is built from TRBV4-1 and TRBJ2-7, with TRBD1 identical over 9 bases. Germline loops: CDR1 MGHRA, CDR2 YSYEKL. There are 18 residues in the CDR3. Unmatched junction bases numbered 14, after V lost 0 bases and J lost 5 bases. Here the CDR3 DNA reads TGCGCCAGCAGCCAAGATTTTCCGGAACAGGGGGCGAACCACGAGCAGTACTTC. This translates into CASSQDFPEQGANHEQYF.

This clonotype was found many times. The CDR3 spells CASSLRFGELFF. CDR3 DNA sequence: TGTGCCAGCAGTTTGCGGTTTGGGGAGCTGTTTTTT. This chain connects TRBV27 to TRBJ2-2; D uncertain. The V gene lost 3 bases and the J gene lost 8 bases, with 7 bases spanning the gap. From germline, CDR1 is MNHEY and CDR2 SMNVEV (reference sequence). The CDR3 sequence is 12 residues long.

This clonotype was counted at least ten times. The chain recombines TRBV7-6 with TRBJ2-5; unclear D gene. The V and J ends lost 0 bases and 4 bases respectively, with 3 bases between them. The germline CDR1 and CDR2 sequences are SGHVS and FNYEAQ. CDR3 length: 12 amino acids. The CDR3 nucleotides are TGTGCCAGCAGCTTAGCGGGAGAGACCCAGTACTTC. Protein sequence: CASSLAGETQYF.

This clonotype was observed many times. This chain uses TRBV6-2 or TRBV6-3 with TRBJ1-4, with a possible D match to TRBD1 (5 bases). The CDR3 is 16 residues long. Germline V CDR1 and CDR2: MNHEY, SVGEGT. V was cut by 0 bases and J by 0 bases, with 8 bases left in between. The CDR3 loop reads CASSYSGQATNEKLFF. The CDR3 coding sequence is TGTGCCAGCAGTTACTCGGGGCAGGCAACTAATGAAAAACTGTTTTTT.

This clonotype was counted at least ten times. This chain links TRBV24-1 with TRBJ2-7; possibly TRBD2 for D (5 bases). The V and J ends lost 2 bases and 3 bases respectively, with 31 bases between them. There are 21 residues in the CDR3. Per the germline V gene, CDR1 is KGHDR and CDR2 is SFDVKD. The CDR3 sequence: CATSDSPGKSGSTKGLYEQYF. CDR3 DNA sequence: TGTGCCACCAGTGATTCGCCCGGCAAATCCGGGTCAACCAAAGGACTCTACGAGCAGTACTTC.

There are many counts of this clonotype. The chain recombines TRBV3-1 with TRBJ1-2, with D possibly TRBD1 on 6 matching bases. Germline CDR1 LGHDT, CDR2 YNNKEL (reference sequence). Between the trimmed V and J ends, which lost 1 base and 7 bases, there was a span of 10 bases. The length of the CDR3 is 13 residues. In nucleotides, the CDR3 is TGTGCCAGCAGCCAAGGAGCAGGGGTTGGCTACACCTTC. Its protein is CASSQGAGVGYTF.

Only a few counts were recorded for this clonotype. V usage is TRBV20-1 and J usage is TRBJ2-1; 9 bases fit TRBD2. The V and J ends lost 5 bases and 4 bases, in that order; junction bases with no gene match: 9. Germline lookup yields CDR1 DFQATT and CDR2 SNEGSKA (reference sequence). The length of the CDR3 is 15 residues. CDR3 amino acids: CSAAGAGGGYNEQFF. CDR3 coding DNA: TGCAGTGCTGCCGGCGCGGGGGGGGGGTACAATGAGCAGTTCTTC.

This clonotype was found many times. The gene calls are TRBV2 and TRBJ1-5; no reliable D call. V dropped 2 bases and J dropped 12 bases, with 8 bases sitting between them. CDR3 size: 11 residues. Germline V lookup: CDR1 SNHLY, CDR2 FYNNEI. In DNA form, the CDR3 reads TGTGCCAGCAGTGAAAACCAGATCCAGCATTTT. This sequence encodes CASSENQIQHF. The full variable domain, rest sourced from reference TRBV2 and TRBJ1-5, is EPEVTQTPSHQVTQMGQEVILRCVPISNHLYFYWYRQILGQKVEFLVSFYNNEISEKSEIFDDQFSVERPDGSNFTLKIRSTKLEDSAMYFCASSENQIQHFGDGTRLSIL.